This entry lists 4 T cell receptor beta chains sequenced from one sample in a study of cytomegalovirus exposure and HLA in healthy donors. The primer mix had 60 Vbeta and 13 Jbeta primers. Using immunoSEQ multiplex PCR, the repertoire was profiled, and TCRdb retains in-frame clones only, with some absent. The sample carries 90,000 to 110,000 clones, over 60% recorded once. The sample was PBMCs. The receptors stem from a middle-aged man in good health and CMV-seropositive.

V is TRBV5-6 and J is TRBJ1-6, with 7 bases that match TRBD1. Germline CDR1 SGHDT, CDR2 YYEEEE. Germline trimming cut 3 bases from V and 8 bases from J; bases unmatched to any gene: 5. This CDR3 comprises 14 residues. Here the CDR3 reads CASSYPQGHSPLHF. DNA of the CDR3: TGTGCCAGCAGCTACCCACAGGGGCATTCACCCCTCCACTTT.

The chain uses TRBV10-3 and TRBJ1-1; D possibly corresponds to TRBD1 (6 bases). The V gene lost 4 bases and the J gene lost 2 bases, with 8 bases spanning the gap. The length of the CDR3 is 13 residues. Germline V gene data show CDR1 as ENHRY and CDR2 as SYGVKD. The CDR3 sequence: CAISGGRNTEAFF. CDR3 DNA: TGTGCCATCAGTGGGGGGCGTAACACTGAAGCTTTCTTT.

The gene calls are TRBV30 and TRBJ2-1; D is unresolved. Trimming removed 7 bases at V and 10 bases at J, with 14 bases between. There are 11 residues in the CDR3. The V gene's germline CDR1 is GTSNPN and CDR2 SVGIG (reference sequence). The chain's CDR3 is CAYAVEAEQFF. CDR3 in DNA: TGTGCCTACGCGGTAGAGGCCGAGCAGTTCTTC. Based on the CDR3 plus reference TRBV30 and TRBJ2-1, the full variable domain is SQTIHQWPATLVQPVGSPLSLECTVEGTSNPNLYWYRQAAGRGLQLLFYSVGIGQISSEVPQNLSASRPQDRQFILSSKKLLLSDSGFYLCAYAVEAEQFFGPGTRLTVL.

This clone was observed a handful of times. The chain has TRBV5-6 and TRBJ2-1, with 9 bases lining up with TRBD1. The junction had 11 bases not matched to a gene; V was cut back by 2 bases and J by 2 bases. This CDR3 has 18 amino acids. The germline gives CDR1 SGHDT, CDR2 YYEEEE. The CDR3 is CASSFSPTRDRAYNEQFF. CDR3 DNA: TGTGCCAGCAGCTTTTCTCCGACCCGGGACAGGGCCTACAATGAGCAGTTCTTC.